This entry describes one T cell receptor beta chain. Which antigen it targets is not known. Per-base quality was not reported, and no clone a single base away is much larger than it. PBMCs were isolated by Ficoll-Paque density gradient centrifugation. Reading the germline V gene (reference sequence) gives CDR1 DFQATT and CDR2 SNEGSKA. From its cysteine to its phenylalanine, the CDR3 spans 13 amino acids. The entry retains the CDR3 DNA only, 39 bases that are in frame from base 1. Trimming removed 4 bases from V and 4 bases from J, leaving 11 bases between the germline ends. These data belong to a study of T-cell memory formation after mild COVID-19 (dated by TCRdb to about 2021). Regarding the research as a whole: TCR sequence clusters from the two donors were largely donor specific. Two young, previously healthy adult volunteers, one female and one male, were included in the cohort. In two donors, T-cell clones that expanded and contracted after mild COVID-19 were tracked by sequencing TCRalpha and TCRbeta repertoires over time. Beyond this particular receptor, the publication reports: The study included only a couple of mild cases, and larger cohorts that include severe cases with pre-infection samples were judged to be necessary. Contracting CD4+ clones turned up mainly in the CM and EM memory subsets, whereas EMRA was where CD8+ clones were enriched. From day 15 to 85, contracting clones showed balanced CD4/CD8 phenotypes, whereas a second wave of clones that expanded from day 15 to 37 leaned towards CD4+. Some responding clones were found in pre-infection memory, which suggests that pre-existing cross-reactive memory T cells took part in the SARS-CoV-2 response. The second-wave clones that peaked on day 37 were not confirmed to be SARS-CoV-2 specific.

Data came from an Illumina NovaSeq 6000. cDNA libraries for TCRalpha and TCRbeta were prepared by 5'RACE using constant-segment primers, with sample barcodes and unique molecular identifiers added. RNA was extracted from every sample with Trizol reagent. The libraries were amplified in two PCR steps, and the second step added a second sample barcode and Illumina TruSeq adapters. Libraries were sequenced on an Illumina NovaSeq with 2 x 150 bp paired-end reads. On the study's bioinformatics: Reads were demultiplexed and collapsed into UMI-guided consensus sequences with migec v1.2.7. Using mixcr v2.1.11, UMI consensuses were aligned to TRA and TRB V and J templates and then assembled into clonotypes. A clonotype was counted as expanded or contracted only when both edgeR and NoisET called the clonotype significant, with the noise models trained on biological replicates. For edgeR calls, a false discovery rate-adjusted p below 0.01 and a log2 fold-change threshold of 1 were applied. As an exploratory analysis of dynamics, max-normalized trajectories of the 1000 most abundant clonotypes were examined with PCA combined with hierarchical clustering. Separately sequenced CD4+ and CD8+ repertoires were used to assign the CD4 or CD8 phenotype of responding clones. Using fastp trimming at Q25 and MiXCR clonotype assembly, TCRdb reanalyzed the public sequencing data and kept in-frame beta chains. Each CDR3 protein appears once, grouped with its most common genes and DNA. For this entry, the V and J calls and clone size follow TCRdb and not the study's own pipeline. The sample contains about 350,000 distinct CDR3 sequences, 25% to 30% of them found a single time. The top ten clones comprise 13% of the sample.

The TCR was taken from an adult woman who had mild COVID-19 (a few samples of this study predate the infection). The sample titles of this study are shuffled in the database, so cell type and time point are left out; the donor was told from shared clones. The rearranged chain carries TRBV20-1 and TRBJ1-5; TRBD1 could be the D gene, as 5 bases match. Sequencing was performed on PBMCs or a T cell subset sorted from them (not recorded which). The nucleotide sequence reads as follows: TGCAGTGCTATCAGGGTGTCAAATCAGCCCCAGCATTTT. Its protein product is CSAIRVSNQPQHF.